The 27 T cell receptor beta chains reported below all come from one sample, sequenced in a study of T cells in tuberculosis. Libraries were prepared by immunoSEQ multiplex PCR; TCRdb keeps only in-frame clonotypes and omits some of them. Of 45,000 or so clones in the sample, nearly 95% were seen once. Specimen: PBMCs. The origin of the receptors is a donor between 10 and 35 years old with latent tuberculosis or without tuberculosis infection.

In its sample, this clone was seen once. This rearrangement joins TRBV30 to TRBJ2-6, with D perhaps TRBD2 (5 bases). Looked up from germline, CDR1 is GTSNPN and CDR2 is SVGIG (reference sequence). The CDR3 is 14 residues long. Trimming removed 5 bases from V and 2 bases from J, with 10 bases in between. The CDR3 region has the DNA TGTGCCTGGTACACTAGTCCTGGGGCCAACGTCCTGACTTTC. Translating it yields CAWYTSPGANVLTF.

The rearrangement uses TRBV4-2 and TRBJ1-3, with D maybe TRBD1 (6 bases). The CDR3 is 16 residues long. Germline CDR1 is LGHNA and CDR2 is YNFKEQ. Deletions cut 0 bases from V and 4 bases from J, with 13 bases between. The CDR3 reads CASSQDVGGSGNTIYF. CDR3 bases: TGTGCCAGCAGCCAAGACGTAGGGGGTTCCGGAAACACCATATATTTT.

This chain connects TRBV6-5 to TRBJ1-6, with unresolved D. The length of the CDR3 is 14 residues. V shed 2 bases and J shed 9 bases, with 11 bases lying between them. The germline CDR1 and CDR2 sequences are MNHEY and SVGAGI. CDR3 nucleotides: TGTGCCAGCAGTTACAGCGGGGAGGTTTCACCCCTCCACTTT. It codes for CASSYSGEVSPLHF.

This clone has only one observation. The chain couples TRBV18 to TRBJ1-1, with D unclear. V was clipped by 4 bases and J by 4 bases, with 7 bases between them. The CDR3 is made up of 12 amino acids. Germline assignment: CDR1 KGHSH and CDR2 LQKENI. The CDR3 nucleotides are TGTGCCAGCTCACGAGGTGGCACTGAAGCTTTCTTT. It yields the protein CASSRGGTEAFF.

The chain has TRBV9 and TRBJ2-1; D is possibly TRBD2 (7 bases). V was pared by 3 bases and J by 4 bases, with 17 bases between. CDR1 and CDR2 from the germline V gene are SGDLS and YYNGEE. The CDR3 is 16 amino acids. The CDR3 sequence is CASSEGRGGRYNEQFF. The CDR3, as DNA: TGTGCCAGCAGCGAAGGGAGGGGGGGCCGATACAATGAGCAGTTCTTC.

The gene calls are TRBV30 and TRBJ2-7; 10 bases are shared with TRBD2. The germline V gene has CDR1 GTSNPN and CDR2 SVGIG (reference sequence). With V trimmed by 8 bases and J by 0 bases, 10 bases remained unmatched. The CDR3 has 15 residues. For the CDR3, the DNA is TGTGCCCTGCTGGTAGCGGGAGGTTCCTCCTACGAGCAGTACTTC. This gives the protein CALLVAGGSSYEQYF. The full variable domain, rest sourced from reference TRBV30 and TRBJ2-7, is SQTIHQWPATLVQPVGSPLSLECTVEGTSNPNLYWYRQAAGRGLQLLFYSVGIGQISSEVPQNLSASRPQDRQFILSSKKLLLSDSGFYLCALLVAGGSSYEQYFGPGTRLTVT.

The chain joins TRBV25-1 to TRBJ2-1, with D perhaps matching TRBD2 (5 bases). Trimming shortened V by 4 bases and J by 7 bases, and 8 bases separated the two germline ends. Germline V CDR1 and CDR2: MGHDK, SYGVNS. The CDR3 has 12 amino acids. In DNA, the CDR3 is TGTGCCAGCAGTGCACGGGAAAATGAGCAGTTCTTC. Translating gives CASSARENEQFF.

The DNA of the CDR3 is TGTGCCATCAGTGAGAGGGCTGGAGGAACTAATGAAAAACTGTTTTTT. It codes for CAISERAGGTNEKLFF. The rearrangement links TRBV10-3 to TRBJ1-4; D remains unclear. Trimming took off 2 bases at V and 1 base at J, with 11 bases between the two ends. The CDR3 is 16 residues long. Germline CDR1 is ENHRY and CDR2 is SYGVKD.

J is TRBJ2-7 and V is TRBV28; D unclear. Trimming cost V 6 bases and J 3 bases, with 6 bases left between them. This CDR3 is 11 amino acids long. Per germline, CDR1 MDHEN and CDR2 SYDVKM. The CDR3 DNA reads TGTGCCAGCAGCTACTACTACGAGCAGTACTTC. Protein product: CASSYYYEQYF.

The chain has TRBV28 and TRBJ1-5, with D tentatively TRBD1 (5 bases). This CDR3 region has 13 residues. V lost 3 bases and J lost 5, with 8 bases in between. Germline V lookup: CDR1 MDHEN, CDR2 SYDVKM. The chain's CDR3 is CASSFGGDQPQHF. Written as DNA, the CDR3 is TGTGCCAGCAGTTTTGGGGGGGATCAGCCCCAGCATTTT.

The rearrangement links TRBV20-1 to TRBJ2-1, with 7 bases matching TRBD2. This CDR3 has 11 residues. V shed 6 bases, J shed 12 bases, and the junction held 8 bases outside the gene matches. CDR1 and CDR2 from the germline V gene are DFQATT and SNEGSKA (reference sequence). In DNA, the CDR3 is TGCAGTGCCCAACGTGGGGAGGGGCAGTTCTTC. Translated, it gives CSAQRGEGQFF.

The genes are TRBV9 and TRBJ2-5; 10 positions match TRBD2. Germline lookup yields CDR1 SGDLS and CDR2 YYNGEE. The V gene end was trimmed by 2 bases and the J gene end by 3 bases; junction bases not matched to a gene: 1. The CDR3 spans 14 residues. The CDR3 is CASSVLAGEETQYF. The DNA of the CDR3 is TGTGCCAGCAGCGTCCTAGCGGGAGAAGAGACCCAGTACTTC.

DNA of the CDR3: TGTGCCAGCAGCCCCATTGGGACAGGGCACACTGAAGCTTTCTTT. Its translation is CASSPIGTGHTEAFF. The chain joins TRBV9 to TRBJ1-1; 9 nucleotides align to TRBD1. The germline V gene has CDR1 SGDLS and CDR2 YYNGEE. The CDR3 is 15 residues long. V shed 4 bases, J shed 3 bases, and the junction held 7 bases outside the gene matches.

The chain uses TRBV18 and TRBJ1-1; D unresolved. V was pared by 3 bases and J by 1 base, with 9 bases between. This CDR3 is built from 14 residues. Germline CDR1 reads KGHSH; CDR2 reads LQKENI. CDR3: CASSPPERNTEAFF. The CDR3, as DNA: TGTGCCAGCTCACCTCCCGAGAGGAACACTGAAGCTTTCTTT.

The V call is TRBV7-9, the J call TRBJ1-1; TRBD1 might be the D (5 bases). The ends were cut back, 5 bases at V and 5 bases at J, with 24 bases in the middle. The CDR3 runs 17 residues. From germline, CDR1 is SEHNR and CDR2 FQNEAQ (reference sequence). CDR3 bases: TGTGCCAGCAGCCTGGGACTGTTAAATAAGGGGAGTACTGAAGCTTTCTTT. Amino acid sequence: CASSLGLLNKGSTEAFF.

The chain combines TRBV27 with TRBJ2-1; D uncertain. CDR3 length: 14 residues. The V gene lost 3 bases and the J gene lost 5 bases, with 11 bases spanning the gap. From germline, CDR1 is MNHEY and CDR2 SMNVEV (reference sequence). The CDR3 region is CASSLVQPNNEQFF. CDR3 coding DNA: TGTGCCAGCAGTTTGGTACAGCCTAACAATGAGCAGTTCTTC.

CDR3 amino acids: CASRETGMMNTEAFF. Written as DNA, the CDR3 is TGTGCCAGCAGAGAAACAGGGATGATGAACACTGAAGCTTTCTTT. This chain joins TRBV6-6 and TRBJ1-1; D may be TRBD1 (6 bases). Germline V gene lookup returns CDR1 MNHNY and CDR2 SVGAGI (reference sequence). The germline V and J ends were trimmed by 6 bases and 0 bases, with 14 bases remaining between them. The CDR3 runs to 15 residues.

This clone was found once. CDR3 loop: CSVRTLAVEQFF. CDR3 sequence (DNA): TGCAGCGTTAGGACCCTAGCGGTTGAGCAGTTCTTC. The chain uses TRBV29-1 and TRBJ2-1; 7 bases line up with TRBD2. V shed 5 bases, J shed 9 bases, and the junction held 7 bases outside the gene matches. The CDR3 is 12 amino acids. Germline assignment: CDR1 SQVTM and CDR2 ANQGSEA.

The chain links TRBV7-7 to TRBJ2-2; maybe TRBD2 (5 bases). The germline V gene has CDR1 SSHAT and CDR2 FNYEAQ (reference sequence). Trimming left V 5 bases short and J 4 bases short, with 14 bases between. This CDR3 comprises 15 residues. CDR3 region: CASSPRGTGTGELFF. The CDR3 coding sequence is TGTGCCAGCAGCCCCCGGGGAACGGGCACCGGGGAGCTGTTTTTT.

The V gene is TRBV15, the J gene TRBJ1-1; D uncertain. There are 16 residues in the CDR3. The germline V gene has CDR1 LNHNV and CDR2 YYDKDF (reference sequence). Trimming pared 4 bases from V and 0 bases from J, leaving 15 bases between. In nucleotides, the CDR3 is TGTGCCACCAGCATCAGGCCCCCTGACATGAACACTGAAGCTTTCTTT. It yields the protein CATSIRPPDMNTEAFF.

DNA for the CDR3: TGTGCCATCAGGGCCTGGGCATACTATGGCTACACCTTC. Protein sequence: CAIRAWAYYGYTF. This sequence joins TRBV10-3 and TRBJ1-2; D remains unclear. This CDR3 has 13 amino acids. Germline assignment: CDR1 ENHRY and CDR2 SYGVKD. With 6 bases removed from V and 3 bases from J, the gap between germline ends came to 11 bases.

V gene TRBV5-8 combines with J gene TRBJ1-2; 9 bases are a match to TRBD1. J was trimmed by 3 bases and V by 7 bases; bases with no gene match: 4. This CDR3 comprises 13 residues. CDR1 SGHTS and CDR2 YDEGEE come from the germline V gene. The CDR3 DNA is TGTGCCAGCGCCCGGGACAGGGACTATGGCTACACCTTC. Translating it yields CASARDRDYGYTF.

This clone has just one count. The genes are TRBV4-1 and TRBJ1-1, with TRBD1 identical over 9 bases. Germline CDR1 MGHRA, CDR2 YSYEKL. Unmatched junction bases numbered 14, after V lost 2 bases and J lost 4 bases. The CDR3 has 18 amino acids. CDR3: CASSQNRGRINGGTEAFF. The CDR3 DNA is TGCGCCAGCAGCCAAAACAGGGGGCGCATTAATGGGGGCACTGAAGCTTTCTTT.

The gene calls are TRBV25-1 and TRBJ2-1, with 7 nucleotides matching TRBD2. This CDR3 is built from 16 residues. Germline assignment: CDR1 MGHDK and CDR2 SYGVNS. V lost 3 bases and J lost 4; bases outside the gene matches: 9. The DNA of the CDR3 is TGTGCCAGCAGTGACCCCCGACTAGCAGGGTACAATGAGCAGTTCTTC. Its protein is CASSDPRLAGYNEQFF.

The J gene is TRBJ1-5, the V gene TRBV7-8; TRBD1 might be the D (6 bases). V gave up 5 bases and J gave up 3 bases, with 11 bases separating them. Looked up from germline, CDR1 is SGHVS and CDR2 is FQNEAQ. CDR3 size: 14 residues. The CDR3 DNA reads TGTGCCAGCAGCCCCGGACAGTTCAATCAGCCCCAGCATTTT. Translating it yields CASSPGQFNQPQHF.

The chain employs TRBV25-1 and TRBJ1-1, with D tentatively TRBD1 (6 bases). Trimming shortened V by 0 bases and J by 4 bases, and 12 bases separated the two germline ends. In germline, CDR1 is MGHDK, CDR2 SYGVNS. CDR3 length: 15 residues. CDR3 in DNA: TGTGCCAGCAGTGAATATACAGGGCTTGGCACTGAAGCTTTCTTT. It encodes CASSEYTGLGTEAFF.

The rearrangement joins TRBV7-2 to TRBJ2-3; the D is unclear. The CDR3 loop spans 14 amino acids. V lost 2 bases to trimming and J lost 2 bases, with 8 bases between them. The germline V gene has CDR1 SGHTA and CDR2 FQGNSA. The CDR3: CASSLSSATDTQYF. The CDR3 DNA reads TGTGCCAGCAGCTTAAGCTCCGCCACAGATACGCAGTATTTT. The full variable domain, completed using reference TRBV7-2 and TRBJ2-3, is GAGVSQSPSNKVTEKGKDVELRCDPISGHTALYWYRQSLGQGLEFLIYFQGNSAPDKSGLPSDRFSAERTGGSVSTLTIQRTQQEDSAVYLCASSLSSATDTQYFGPGTRLTVL.